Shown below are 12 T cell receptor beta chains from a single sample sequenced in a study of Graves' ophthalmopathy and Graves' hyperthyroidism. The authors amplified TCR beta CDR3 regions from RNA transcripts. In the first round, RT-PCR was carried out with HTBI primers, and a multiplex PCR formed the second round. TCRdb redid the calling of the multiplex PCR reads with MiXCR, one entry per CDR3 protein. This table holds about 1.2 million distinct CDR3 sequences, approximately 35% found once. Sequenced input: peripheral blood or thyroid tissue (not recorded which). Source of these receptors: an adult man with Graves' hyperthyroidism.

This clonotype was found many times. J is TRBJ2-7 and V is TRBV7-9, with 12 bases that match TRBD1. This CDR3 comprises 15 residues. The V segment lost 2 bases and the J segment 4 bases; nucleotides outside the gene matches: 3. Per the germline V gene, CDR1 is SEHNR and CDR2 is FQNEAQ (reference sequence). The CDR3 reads CASSLLGQGAYEQYF. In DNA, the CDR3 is TGTGCCAGCAGCTTACTGGGACAGGGGGCTTACGAGCAGTACTTC.

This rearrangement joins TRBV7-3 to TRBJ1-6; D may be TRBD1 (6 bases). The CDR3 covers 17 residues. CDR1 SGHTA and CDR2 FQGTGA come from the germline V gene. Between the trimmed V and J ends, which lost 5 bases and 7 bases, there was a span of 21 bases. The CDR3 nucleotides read TGTGCCAGCAGCGCTCGACTAGCGGGGGCGAAAAATTCACCCCTCCACTTT. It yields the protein CASSARLAGAKNSPLHF.

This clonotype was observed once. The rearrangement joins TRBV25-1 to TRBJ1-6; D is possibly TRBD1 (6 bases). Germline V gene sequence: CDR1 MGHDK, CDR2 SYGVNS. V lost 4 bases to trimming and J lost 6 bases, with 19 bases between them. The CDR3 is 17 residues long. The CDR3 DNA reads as TGTGCCAGCAGTGCTACAGAAGGGGGGACAAGTAATTCACCCCTCCACTTT. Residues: CASSATEGGTSNSPLHF. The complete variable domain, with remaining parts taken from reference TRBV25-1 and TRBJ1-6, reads EADIYQTPRYLVIGTGKKITLECSQTMGHDKMYWYQQDPGMELHLIHYSYGVNSTEKGDLSSESTVSRIRTEHFPLTLESARPSHTSQYLCASSATEGGTSNSPLHFGNGTRLTVT.

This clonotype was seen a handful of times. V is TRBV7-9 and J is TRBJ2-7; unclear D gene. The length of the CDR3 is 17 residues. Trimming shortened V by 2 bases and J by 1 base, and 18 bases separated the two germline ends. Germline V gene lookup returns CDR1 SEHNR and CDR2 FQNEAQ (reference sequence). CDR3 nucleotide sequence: TGTGCCAGCAGCTTATTGGGTTGGGCCGGGCGATCCTACGAGCAGTACTTC. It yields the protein CASSLLGWAGRSYEQYF.

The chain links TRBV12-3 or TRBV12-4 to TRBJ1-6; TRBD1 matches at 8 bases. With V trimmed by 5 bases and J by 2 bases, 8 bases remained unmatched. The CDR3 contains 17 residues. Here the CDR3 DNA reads TGTGCCAGCAGTCACTCCAGGGGGCTAGCCTATAATTCACCCCTCCACTTT. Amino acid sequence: CASSHSRGLAYNSPLHF.

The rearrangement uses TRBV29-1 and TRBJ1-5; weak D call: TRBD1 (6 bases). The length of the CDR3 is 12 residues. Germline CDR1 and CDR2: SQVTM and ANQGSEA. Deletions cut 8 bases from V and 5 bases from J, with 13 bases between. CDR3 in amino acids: CSLGQQHQPQHF. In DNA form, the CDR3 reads TGCAGCCTTGGACAGCAACATCAGCCCCAGCATTTT.

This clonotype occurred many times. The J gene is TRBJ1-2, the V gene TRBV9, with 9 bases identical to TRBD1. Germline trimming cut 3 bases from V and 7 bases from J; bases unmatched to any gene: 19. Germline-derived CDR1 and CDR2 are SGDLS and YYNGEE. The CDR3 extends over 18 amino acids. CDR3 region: CASSAPGQGSPSLFGYTF. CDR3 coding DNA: TGTGCCAGCAGCGCCCCGGGACAGGGAAGTCCCTCCCTCTTTGGCTACACCTTC.

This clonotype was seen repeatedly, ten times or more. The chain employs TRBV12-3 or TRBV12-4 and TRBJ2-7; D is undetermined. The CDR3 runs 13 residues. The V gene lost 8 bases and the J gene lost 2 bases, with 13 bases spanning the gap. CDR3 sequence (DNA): TGTGCCAGCGGTAAGACGGAAACCTACGAGCAGTACTTC. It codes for CASGKTETYEQYF.

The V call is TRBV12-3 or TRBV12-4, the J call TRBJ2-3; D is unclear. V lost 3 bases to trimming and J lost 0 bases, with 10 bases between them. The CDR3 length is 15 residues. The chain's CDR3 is CASSFVPGSTDTQYF. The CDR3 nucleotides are TGTGCCAGCAGTTTTGTCCCCGGGAGCACAGATACGCAGTATTTT.

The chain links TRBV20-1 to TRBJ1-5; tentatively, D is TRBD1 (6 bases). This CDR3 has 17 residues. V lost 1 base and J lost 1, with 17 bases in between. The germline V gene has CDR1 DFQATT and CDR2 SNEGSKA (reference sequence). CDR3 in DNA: TGCAGTGCTAGAGGCCCAAGGCAGGGGACGAGCAATCAGCCCCAGCATTTT. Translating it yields CSARGPRQGTSNQPQHF.

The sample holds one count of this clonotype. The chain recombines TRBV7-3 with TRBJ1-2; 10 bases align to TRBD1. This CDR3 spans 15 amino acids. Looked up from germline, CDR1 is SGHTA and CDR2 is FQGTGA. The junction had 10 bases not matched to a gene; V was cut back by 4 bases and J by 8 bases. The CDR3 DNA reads TGTGCCAGCAGCTCCACCCCCGGGACAGGGGAAGGCTACACCTTC. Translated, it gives CASSSTPGTGEGYTF.

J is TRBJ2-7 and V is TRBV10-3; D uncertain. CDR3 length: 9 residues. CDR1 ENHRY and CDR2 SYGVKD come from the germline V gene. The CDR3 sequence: CAISERLNV. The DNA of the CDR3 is TGTGCCATCAGTGAGAGGTTGAACGTC.